One and the same sample provided the 14 T cell receptor beta chains below, sequenced in a study of T cell changes during pregnancy in multiple sclerosis. Profiled with immunoSEQ multiplex PCR; TCRdb holds only in-frame clones, not every one. The sample includes tens of thousands of clones, roughly 89% of them seen just once. The starting material was peripheral blood, obtained in the third trimester of pregnancy. These receptors all stem from a female donor in good health, enrolled as a control in a pregnancy study.

In this sample, this clone turned up once. The V call is TRBV4-1, the J call TRBJ2-5; possibly TRBD1 for D (5 bases). CDR3 size: 14 residues. V lost 1 base, J lost 1 base, and 7 bases lay in between. Germline CDR1 MGHRA, CDR2 YSYEKL. CDR3 loop: CASSQVTAQETQYF. CDR3 DNA: TGCGCCAGCAGCCAAGTGACAGCCCAAGAGACCCAGTACTTC.

The rearrangement links TRBV5-1 to TRBJ2-1; 8 bases match TRBD2. The CDR3 has 15 residues. The junction had 9 bases not matched to a gene; V was cut back by 7 bases and J by 3 bases. Germline V gene data show CDR1 as SGHRS and CDR2 as YFSETQ. CDR3 DNA sequence: TGCGCCAGCGGCCCTCTCGGGGGGGTCTACAATGAGCAGTTCTTC. Translated: CASGPLGGVYNEQFF.

V is TRBV27 and J is TRBJ1-1, with TRBD1 identical over 8 bases. This CDR3 has 13 residues. The germline CDR1 and CDR2 sequences are MNHEY and SMNVEV (reference sequence). Germline trimming cut 5 bases from V and 5 bases from J; bases unmatched to any gene: 4. The CDR3 sequence is CASSRTGRTEAFF. CDR3 nucleotide sequence: TGTGCCAGCAGTAGGACAGGGCGGACTGAAGCTTTCTTT.

This clone appeared once. This chain links TRBV27 with TRBJ1-3; no definite D call. Germline values: CDR1 MNHEY, CDR2 SMNVEV (reference sequence). V shed 6 bases and J shed 2 bases, with 8 bases lying between them. This CDR3 spans 13 amino acids. The DNA for the CDR3 is TGTGCCAGCAGCCTCGTCCCTGGAAACACCATATATTTT. Translation gives CASSLVPGNTIYF.

This clone has a handful of counts. The V gene is TRBV4-2, the J gene TRBJ1-1; 7 nucleotides align to TRBD1. V shed 4 bases and J 4 bases; nucleotides not matched to a gene: 9. CDR1 and CDR2 from the germline V gene are LGHNA and YNFKEQ. The CDR3 spans 15 residues. The CDR3 bases are TGTGCCAGCAGCCGAGGACAGGCCCAAGGCACTGAAGCTTTCTTT. This translates into CASSRGQAQGTEAFF.

The rearrangement links TRBV5-4 to TRBJ1-4, with 8 bases aligning to TRBD1. This CDR3 is 14 amino acids long. The germline V gene encodes CDR1 SGHNT and CDR2 YYREEE (reference sequence). V was clipped by 3 bases and J by 5 bases; unmatched bases: 3. The CDR3 loop reads CASSWTGRNEKLFF. CDR3 nucleotide sequence: TGTGCCAGCAGCTGGACAGGGAGAAATGAAAAACTGTTTTTT.

This clone was found once. This sequence joins TRBV7-9 and TRBJ2-1; 10 positions agree with TRBD2. Germline CDR1 is SEHNR and CDR2 is FQNEAQ (reference sequence). CDR3 length equals 16 residues. The V segment lost 7 bases and the J segment 5 bases; nucleotides outside the gene matches: 11. The CDR3 DNA follows: TGTGCCAGCAAAGGGGGATCAGGACTAGCGGACAATGAGCAGTTCTTC. Its protein is CASKGGSGLADNEQFF.

The V gene is TRBV15, the J gene TRBJ2-5; D is perhaps TRBD1 (6 bases). The germline CDR1 and CDR2 sequences are LNHNV and YYDKDF (reference sequence). V lost 8 bases and J lost 1, with 20 bases in between. The CDR3 runs 16 residues. CDR3 bases: TGTGCCACCGAACTAAGGGGGTGGGGTCCCCAAGAGACCCAGTACTTC. Amino acid sequence: CATELRGWGPQETQYF.

The rearrangement links TRBV6-5 to TRBJ1-2; D is uncertain. Between the trimmed V and J ends, which lost 4 bases and 4 bases, there was a span of 13 bases. The CDR3 loop spans 14 amino acids. Germline CDR1 is MNHEY and CDR2 is SVGAGI. CDR3: CASSSLGDAYGYTF. CDR3 DNA sequence: TGTGCCAGCAGTTCTTTGGGAGACGCCTATGGCTACACCTTC.

The rearrangement uses TRBV2 and TRBJ1-5; D call uncertain. The germline V gene has CDR1 SNHLY and CDR2 FYNNEI. The V and J ends lost 6 bases and 1 base respectively, with 10 bases between them. The CDR3 runs 14 residues. CDR3 region: CASRSGYSNQPQHF. CDR3 sequence (DNA): TGTGCCAGCAGATCCGGGTACAGCAATCAGCCCCAGCATTTT.

A single count supports this clone. This chain links TRBV7-9 with TRBJ2-3; no firm D call. With 5 bases removed from V and 2 bases from J, the gap between germline ends came to 5 bases. Germline V gene sequence: CDR1 SEHNR, CDR2 FQNEAQ (reference sequence). The CDR3 is 12 residues long. The CDR3 nucleotides read TGTGCCAGCAGCCCCTCCACAGATACGCAGTATTTT. Translation: CASSPSTDTQYF. The full variable domain, its missing parts supplied by reference TRBV7-9 and TRBJ2-3, is DTGVSQNPRHKITKRGQNVTFRCDPISEHNRLYWYRQTLGQGPEFLTYFQNEAQLEKSRLLSDRFSAERPKGSFSTLEIQRTEQGDSAMYLCASSPSTDTQYFGPGTRLTVL.

This chain uses TRBV5-6 with TRBJ1-3; a weak D match, TRBD1 (6 bases). The CDR3 sequence is 14 residues long. The germline V gene encodes CDR1 SGHDT and CDR2 YYEEEE. Trimming took 1 base from V and 1 from J, leaving 6 bases between them. The CDR3 protein is CASSLRGSGNTIYF. DNA of the CDR3: TGTGCCAGCAGCTTGAGGGGGTCTGGAAACACCATATATTTT.

The chain joins TRBV15 to TRBJ1-6; TRBD1 matches 10 bases. The V gene end was trimmed by 5 bases and the J gene end by 10 bases; junction bases not matched to a gene: 5. The germline gives CDR1 LNHNV, CDR2 YYDKDF (reference sequence). CDR3 length: 14 amino acids. The CDR3 protein is CATSRQGARSPLHF. The CDR3 nucleotides are TGTGCCACCAGCCGACAGGGGGCACGATCACCCCTCCACTTT.

The rearrangement links TRBV6-5 to TRBJ1-4; D ambiguous. Trimming shortened V by 0 bases and J by 8 bases, and 7 bases separated the two germline ends. The germline gives CDR1 MNHEY, CDR2 SVGAGI. The CDR3 loop spans 13 amino acids. CDR3 bases: TGTGCCAGCAGTTACTCGAACAGAGAAAAACTGTTTTTT. Protein product: CASSYSNREKLFF.